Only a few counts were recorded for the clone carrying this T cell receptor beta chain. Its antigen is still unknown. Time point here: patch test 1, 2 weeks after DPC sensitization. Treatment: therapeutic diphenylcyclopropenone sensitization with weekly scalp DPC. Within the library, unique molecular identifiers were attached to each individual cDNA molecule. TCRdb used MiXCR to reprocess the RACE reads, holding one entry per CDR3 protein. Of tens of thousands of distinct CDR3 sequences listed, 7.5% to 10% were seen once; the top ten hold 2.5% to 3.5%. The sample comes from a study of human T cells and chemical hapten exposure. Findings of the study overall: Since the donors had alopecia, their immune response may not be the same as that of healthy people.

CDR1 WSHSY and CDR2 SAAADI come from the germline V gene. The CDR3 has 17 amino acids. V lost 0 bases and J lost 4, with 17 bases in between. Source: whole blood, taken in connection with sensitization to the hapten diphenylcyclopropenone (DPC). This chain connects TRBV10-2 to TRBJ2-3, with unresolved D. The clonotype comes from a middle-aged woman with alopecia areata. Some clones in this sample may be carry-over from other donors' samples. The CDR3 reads CASSESLTAARPDTQYF. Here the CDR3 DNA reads TGCGCCAGCAGTGAGTCACTGACTGCGGCTAGGCCAGATACGCAGTATTTT.